The next 27 T cell receptor beta chains were all read from a single sample in a study of shared clonotypes between healthy human individuals (TCRdb year 2020). Libraries were prepared through the immunoSEQ multiplex PCR assay. The immuneACCESS repertoire file appears here via TCRdb, limited to in-frame rearrangements. These files lack a portion of the clones; in checked studies, under half of the deficit traces to unresolved V genes, and the cause of the others is not known. For this sample the table gives 2 million to 2.5 million clones, of which approximately 93% were detected only once. 0.39% of the sample goes to the ten largest clones. Sequencing was performed on naive CD4+ T cells from PBMCs. Per the publication, the cell subset or site label means: CD45RA+ positively selected. All receptors derive from a man aged 18 to 30 in good health. Some clones in this sample may be carry-over from other donors' samples.

The chain employs TRBV5-1 and TRBJ2-5, with 13 nucleotides matching TRBD2. The V and J ends lost 0 bases and 4 bases, in that order; junction bases with no gene match: 15. CDR1 is SGHRS, CDR2 YFSETQ, per germline. The CDR3 contains 20 residues. The CDR3 DNA reads as TGCGCCAGCAGCTTGGGACTACTTCTGACTAGCGGGAGGTCCTTAGAGACCCAGTACTTC. Translated: CASSLGLLLTSGRSLETQYF.

The CDR3 DNA follows: TGTGCCAGCTCACCGACGGGACAGGGGGGGTACGAGCAGTACTTC. Protein sequence: CASSPTGQGGYEQYF. This chain uses TRBV18 with TRBJ2-7; 11 nucleotides agree with TRBD1. Germline-derived CDR1 and CDR2 are KGHSH and LQKENI. CDR3 size: 15 residues. V shed 3 bases and J 4 bases; nucleotides not matched to a gene: 5.

This clone was recorded once. This chain links TRBV5-1 with TRBJ2-2, with 7 bases identical to TRBD2. Germline-derived CDR1 and CDR2 are SGHRS and YFSETQ. J was trimmed by 6 bases and V by 4 bases; bases with no gene match: 12. The CDR3 runs 16 residues. The CDR3 loop reads CASSRGGLAEAGELFF. CDR3 in DNA: TGCGCCAGCAGCCGGGGCGGGCTAGCGGAAGCCGGGGAGCTGTTTTTT. The full variable domain, rest sourced from reference TRBV5-1 and TRBJ2-2, is KAGVTQTPRYLIKTRGQQVTLSCSPISGHRSVSWYQQTPGQGLQFLFEYFSETQRNKGNFPGRFSGRQFSNSRSEMNVSTLELGDSALYLCASSRGGLAEAGELFFGEGSRLTVL.

This chain joins TRBV7-3 and TRBJ2-7, with D tentatively TRBD2 (6 bases). The CDR3 runs to 14 residues. V lost 2 bases, J lost 5 bases, and 13 bases lay in between. Germline V gene sequence: CDR1 SGHTA, CDR2 FQGTGA. DNA for the CDR3: TGTGCCAGCAGCTTATTACCGGGGGTCCACGAGCAGTACTTC. Protein: CASSLLPGVHEQYF.

V gene TRBV2 combines with J gene TRBJ2-7; maybe TRBD1 (5 bases). This CDR3 comprises 13 residues. From germline, CDR1 is SNHLY and CDR2 FYNNEI. The V end was cut by 9 bases, the J end by 3 bases, with 15 bases between. The CDR3 DNA reads as TGTGCCAGTACGGGCAGGGCTTACTACGAGCAGTACTTC. Amino acid sequence: CASTGRAYYEQYF. Full variable domain (missing parts from reference TRBV2 and TRBJ2-7): EPEVTQTPSHQVTQMGQEVILRCVPISNHLYFYWYRQILGQKVEFLVSFYNNEISEKSEIFDDQFSVERPDGSNFTLKIRSTKLEDSAMYFCASTGRAYYEQYFGPGTRLTVT.

The gene calls are TRBV27 and TRBJ2-7; 8 positions match TRBD2. This CDR3 is built from 14 residues. J was trimmed by 6 bases and V by 6 bases; bases with no gene match: 10. The germline CDR1 and CDR2 sequences are MNHEY and SMNVEV (reference sequence). As DNA, the CDR3 is TGTGCCAGCAGGGGCGGCGGGAGGACCGCCGAGCAGTACTTC. Translating it yields CASRGGGRTAEQYF.

About this clone: This CDR3 is also generated by other DNA sequences in the sample. The rearrangement joins TRBV9 to TRBJ2-2; D is undetermined. Trimming left V 0 bases short and J 1 base short, with 4 bases between. The CDR3 runs 14 residues. CDR1 and CDR2 from the germline V gene are SGDLS and YYNGEE. CDR3 amino acids: CASSVVVNTGELFF. CDR3 DNA: TGTGCCAGCAGCGTAGTTGTGAACACCGGGGAGCTGTTTTTT.

This clone was detected a few times. The chain is built from TRBV18 and TRBJ1-1; 7 bases are a match to TRBD1. Germline CDR1 KGHSH, CDR2 LQKENI. Trimming removed 4 bases from V and 3 bases from J; junction bases left unmatched: 5. The CDR3 loop spans 14 amino acids. CDR3 amino acids: CASSLGQDYTEAFF. The DNA of the CDR3 is TGTGCCAGCTCACTAGGACAGGATTACACTGAAGCTTTCTTT.

This sequence joins TRBV5-1 and TRBJ2-1; 13 positions match TRBD2. The V segment lost 1 base and the J segment 6 bases; nucleotides outside the gene matches: 7. The CDR3 has 17 residues. The V gene's germline CDR1 is SGHRS and CDR2 YFSETQ. CDR3: CASSLNGRTSGSNEQFF. DNA for the CDR3: TGCGCCAGCAGCTTGAATGGACGGACTAGCGGGAGCAATGAGCAGTTCTTC.

This chain connects TRBV9 to TRBJ2-7; 13 bases fit TRBD2. The germline gives CDR1 SGDLS, CDR2 YYNGEE. The CDR3 contains 16 residues. V trimming: 3 bases; J trimming: 7 bases; junction bases outside the gene matches: 10. CDR3 sequence: CASSERLAGGVFEQYF. As DNA, the CDR3 is TGTGCCAGCAGCGAACGACTAGCGGGAGGAGTTTTTGAGCAGTACTTC.

The J gene is TRBJ2-5, the V gene TRBV15; 8 bases map to TRBD1. Germline loops: CDR1 LNHNV, CDR2 YYDKDF (reference sequence). CDR3 size: 16 residues. V shed 2 bases and J 5 bases; nucleotides not matched to a gene: 10. The CDR3 region is CATSRTDRGMWETQYF. The CDR3 region has the DNA TGTGCCACCAGCAGAACCGACAGGGGCATGTGGGAGACCCAGTACTTC.

The rearrangement joins TRBV4-1 to TRBJ1-2, with 7 bases fitting TRBD1. The germline V gene has CDR1 MGHRA and CDR2 YSYEKL. Trimming removed 2 bases from V and 1 base from J; junction bases left unmatched: 7. The CDR3 extends over 16 amino acids. Written as DNA, the CDR3 is TGCGCCAGCAGCCAATATGCGACAGGGAGTAACTATGGCTACACCTTC. Its translation: CASSQYATGSNYGYTF.

V usage is TRBV5-1 and J usage is TRBJ2-3; D ambiguous. The CDR3 sequence is 13 residues long. V lost 3 bases to trimming and J lost 0 bases, with 5 bases between them. The germline gives CDR1 SGHRS, CDR2 YFSETQ. Here the CDR3 reads CASSWASTDTQYF. In DNA, the CDR3 is TGCGCCAGCAGCTGGGCAAGCACAGATACGCAGTATTTT.

Notes on this clone: Other DNA sequences from this sample encode an identical CDR3 as well. The chain employs TRBV28 and TRBJ2-7; D might be TRBD1 (6 bases). Germline-derived CDR1 and CDR2 are MDHEN and SYDVKM. There are 12 residues in the CDR3. With 6 bases removed from V and 1 base from J, the gap between germline ends came to 7 bases. In DNA, the CDR3 is TGTGCCAGCAGACAGGGATCCTACGAGCAGTACTTC. This gives the protein CASRQGSYEQYF.

About this clone itself: This same CDR3 is encoded by further DNA sequences in the sample. The V and J genes are TRBV29-1 and TRBJ2-7, with 13 bases aligning to TRBD2. The CDR3 is 13 residues long. Per germline, CDR1 SQVTM and CDR2 ANQGSEA. V was clipped by 4 bases and J by 3 bases; unmatched bases: 0. CDR3 sequence: CSVGLAGGYEQYF. The CDR3 coding sequence is TGCAGCGTTGGACTAGCGGGAGGCTACGAGCAGTACTTC.

The chain links TRBV2 to TRBJ1-3, with D possibly being TRBD1 (5 bases). Trimming stripped 11 bases from V and 0 bases from J, with 14 bases between. Germline CDR1 is SNHLY and CDR2 is FYNNEI. CDR3 length: 14 residues. DNA for the CDR3: TGTGCCGGTGAACGACAGAGCTCTGGAAACACCATATATTTT. It specifies CAGERQSSGNTIYF.

This chain connects TRBV5-4 to TRBJ2-7, with 10 bases identical to TRBD2. The trim removed 1 base at V and 3 bases at J, leaving 4 bases unmatched. CDR3 length: 15 residues. Per the germline V gene, CDR1 is SGHNT and CDR2 is YYREEE (reference sequence). CDR3 nucleotides: TGTGCCAGCAGCTTGTCGCTAGCGGGAGACTACGAGCAGTACTTC. Its protein product is CASSLSLAGDYEQYF.

As regards this clone: Other nucleotide sequences from this sample produce the same CDR3. This sequence joins TRBV5-1 and TRBJ2-3; D is perhaps TRBD2 (5 bases). The CDR3 spans 14 residues. The V end lost 2 bases, the J end lost 1 base, and 8 bases lay between the germline ends. Germline V gene sequence: CDR1 SGHRS, CDR2 YFSETQ. The CDR3 here is CASSFPGGTDTQYF. The CDR3 DNA follows: TGCGCCAGCAGCTTTCCCGGGGGCACAGATACGCAGTATTTT.

The V gene is TRBV9, the J gene TRBJ2-6; either TRBD1 or TRBD2 may fit D (5 bases each). Germline assignment: CDR1 SGDLS and CDR2 YYNGEE. Trimming removed 4 bases from V and 8 bases from J, with 19 bases in between. The CDR3 is 16 amino acids. The chain's CDR3 is CASSSDGNPGTNVLTF. The CDR3, as DNA: TGTGCCAGCAGCTCCGACGGGAACCCAGGGACCAACGTCCTGACTTTC. Filled out from reference TRBV9 and TRBJ2-6, the complete variable domain reads DSGVTQTPKHLITATGQRVTLRCSPRSGDLSVYWYQQSLDQGLQFLIQYYNGEERAKGNILERFSAQQFPDLHSELNLSSLELGDSALYFCASSSDGNPGTNVLTFGAGSRLTVL.

This chain joins TRBV5-6 and TRBJ2-3, with D possibly being TRBD2 (6 bases). Germline CDR1 reads SGHDT; CDR2 reads YYEEEE. The CDR3 has 16 amino acids. Trimming took off 1 base at V and 2 bases at J, with 14 bases between the two ends. CDR3 coding DNA: TGTGCCAGCAGCTTGTCGTACAGCGGGCTCACAGATACGCAGTATTTT. Its translation is CASSLSYSGLTDTQYF.

As for this clone: The identical CDR3 is also encoded by other nucleotide sequences in the sample. V and J are TRBV19 and TRBJ1-5, with 7 bases lining up with TRBD1. J lost 2 bases, V lost 7 bases, and 5 bases had no gene match. CDR1 is LNHDA and CDR2 is SQIVND in the germline V gene (reference sequence). This CDR3 is built from 14 residues. The CDR3, as DNA: TGTGCCAGTAACTCCGGGACAGGCAATCAGCCCCAGCATTTT. This encodes CASNSGTGNQPQHF.

The chain employs TRBV6-5 and TRBJ2-3; 10 bases line up with TRBD1. After removal of 6 bases from V and 1 base from J, the junction contained 4 bases not matched to a gene. CDR1 MNHEY and CDR2 SVGAGI come from the germline V gene. CDR3 length: 15 amino acids. This chain's CDR3 is CASRRGQGRTDTQYF. In DNA form, the CDR3 reads TGTGCCAGCAGACGGGGACAGGGGCGCACAGATACGCAGTATTTT.

In nucleotides, the CDR3 is TGTGCCAGCTCACGTGCAACGACAGAGTACACTGAAGCTTTCTTT. It specifies CASSRATTEYTEAFF. The J gene is TRBJ1-1, the V gene TRBV18, with D perhaps matching TRBD1 (5 bases). The V end was cut by 4 bases, the J end by 3 bases, with 15 bases between. Germline-derived CDR1 and CDR2 are KGHSH and LQKENI. The CDR3 loop spans 15 amino acids.

This clone was seen a few times. Other DNA sequences within the sample encode an identical CDR3. The genes are TRBV9 and TRBJ1-1; D gene uncertain. Germline assignment: CDR1 SGDLS and CDR2 YYNGEE. This CDR3 spans 13 amino acids. Between the trimmed V and J ends, which lost 0 bases and 2 bases, there was a span of 5 bases. The CDR3 DNA reads as TGTGCCAGCAGCGTAGGGCCAAACACTGAAGCTTTCTTT. Protein product: CASSVGPNTEAFF.

The V gene is TRBV14, the J gene TRBJ1-5; a weak D match, TRBD1 (6 bases). The CDR3 contains 14 residues. The germline V and J ends were trimmed by 9 bases and 2 bases, with 14 bases remaining between them. In germline, CDR1 is SGHDN, CDR2 FVKESK. CDR3 protein: CARIRRTGNQPQHF. CDR3 DNA: TGTGCCAGGATAAGACGGACAGGCAATCAGCCCCAGCATTTT.

V gene TRBV19 combines with J gene TRBJ2-7; D is unresolved. This CDR3 spans 14 amino acids. In germline, CDR1 is LNHDA, CDR2 SQIVND (reference sequence). The V end was cut by 5 bases, the J end by 7 bases, with 18 bases between. The CDR3 DNA reads TGTGCCAGTAGTCTAGTAGAAGGCCTTACGGAGCAGTACTTC. It translates to CASSLVEGLTEQYF.

The J gene is TRBJ2-7, the V gene TRBV7-2; 7 nucleotides agree with TRBD2. Germline lookup yields CDR1 SGHTA and CDR2 FQGNSA. The CDR3 is 16 residues long. V shed 1 base, J shed 3 bases, and the junction held 9 bases outside the gene matches. DNA for the CDR3: TGTGCCAGCAGCTTAGTGCGGGGGACTCCCCTCTACGAGCAGTACTTC. It codes for CASSLVRGTPLYEQYF. The full variable domain, in which reference TRBV7-2 and TRBJ2-7 provide the parts outside the CDR3, is GAGVSQSPSNKVTEKGKDVELRCDPISGHTALYWYRQSLGQGLEFLIYFQGNSAPDKSGLPSDRFSAERTGGSVSTLTIQRTQQEDSAVYLCASSLVRGTPLYEQYFGPGTRLTVT.